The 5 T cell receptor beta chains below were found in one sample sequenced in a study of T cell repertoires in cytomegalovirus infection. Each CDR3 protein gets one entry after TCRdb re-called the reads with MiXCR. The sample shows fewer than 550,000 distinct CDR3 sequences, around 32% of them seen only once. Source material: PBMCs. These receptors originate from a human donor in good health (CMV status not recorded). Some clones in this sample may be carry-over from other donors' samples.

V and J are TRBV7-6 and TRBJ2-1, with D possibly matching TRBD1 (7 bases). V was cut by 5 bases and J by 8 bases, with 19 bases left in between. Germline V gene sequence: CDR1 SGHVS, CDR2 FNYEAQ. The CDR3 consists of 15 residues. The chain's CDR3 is CASSPRGEFTDEQFF. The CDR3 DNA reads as TGTGCCAGCAGCCCCAGGGGGGAATTCACCGATGAGCAGTTCTTC. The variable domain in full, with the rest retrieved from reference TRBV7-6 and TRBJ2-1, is GAGVSQSPRYKVTKRGQDVALRCDPISGHVSLYWYRQALGQGPEFLTYFNYEAQQDKSGLPNDRFSAERPEGSISTLTIQRTEQRDSAMYRCASSPRGEFTDEQFFGPGTRLTVL.

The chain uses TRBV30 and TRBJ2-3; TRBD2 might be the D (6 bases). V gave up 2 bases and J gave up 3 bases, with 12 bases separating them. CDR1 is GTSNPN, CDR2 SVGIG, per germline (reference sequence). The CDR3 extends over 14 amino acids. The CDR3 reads CAWSKGTLTDTQYF. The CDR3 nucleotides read TGTGCCTGGAGTAAGGGGACTTTAACAGATACGCAGTATTTT.

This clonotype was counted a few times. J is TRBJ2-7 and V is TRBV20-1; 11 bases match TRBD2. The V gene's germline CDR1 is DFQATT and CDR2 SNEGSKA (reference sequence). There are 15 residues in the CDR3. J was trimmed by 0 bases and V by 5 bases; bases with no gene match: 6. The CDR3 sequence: CSASGTSGISYEQYF. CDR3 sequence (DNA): TGCAGTGCTTCTGGGACTAGCGGAATCTCCTACGAGCAGTACTTC.

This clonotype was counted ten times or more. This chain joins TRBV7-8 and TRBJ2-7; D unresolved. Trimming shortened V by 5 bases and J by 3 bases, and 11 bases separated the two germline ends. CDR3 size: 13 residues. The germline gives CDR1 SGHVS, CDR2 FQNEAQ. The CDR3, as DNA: TGTGCCAGCAGCATCGGCCTCAACTACGAGCAGTACTTC. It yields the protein CASSIGLNYEQYF.

CDR3 protein: CASSLNRVRTEAFF. CDR3 sequence (DNA): TGTGCCAGCAGTTTGAACAGGGTAAGGACTGAAGCTTTCTTT. The V and J genes are TRBV12-3 or TRBV12-4 and TRBJ1-1, with a weak D call TRBD1 (6 bases). The CDR3 has 14 residues. V shed 3 bases and J shed 5 bases, with 13 bases lying between them.